A selection of T cell receptor beta chains follows, all from one sample in a study of T cell responses to AZD1222 COVID-19 vaccine. The table came from immunoSEQ multiplex PCR; TCRdb's copy has only in-frame clones and leaves some out. The data hold more than 95,000 clones, with 80% to 90% observed a single time. Specimen: peripheral blood, collected on day 0 of AZD1222 vaccination. The receptor source for this set is an adult in good health. Each CDR3 is given with its conserved first and last residue. The D gene is left open where the match is weak. Only some rows state a clone size, as once, few, many or a class for expanded clones.

v_call: TRBV27; d_call: .; clone_size: few; j_call: TRBJ1-5; cdr3_aa: CASSPVAWDQPQHF; cdr3_nt: TGTGCCAGCAGTCCGGTGGCCTGGGATCAGCCCCAGCATTTT
v_call: TRBV6-2/TRBV6-3; d_call: TRBD2; clone_size: once; j_call: TRBJ2-1; cdr3_aa: CASSYSLTSALNEQFF; cdr3_nt: TGTGCCAGCAGTTACTCGTTAACTAGCGCCCTGAATGAGCAGTTCTTC
v_call: TRBV11-3; d_call: TRBD2; clone_size: few; j_call: TRBJ2-3; cdr3_aa: CASSARGSGGTDTQYF; cdr3_nt: TGTGCCAGCAGCGCTCGCGGGAGTGGGGGCACAGATACGCAGTATTTT
v_call: TRBV6-5; d_call: .; clone_size: once; j_call: TRBJ2-1; cdr3_aa: CASMDFSPPNEQFF; cdr3_nt: TGTGCCAGCATGGACTTTTCCCCACCCAATGAGCAGTTCTTC
v_call: TRBV19; d_call: TRBD2; clone_size: .; j_call: TRBJ2-3; cdr3_aa: CASSIFAGTSGEGEGDTQYF; cdr3_nt: TGTGCCAGTAGTATCTTCGCCGGGACTAGCGGAGAGGGAGAGGGAGATACGCAGTATTTT
v_call: TRBV3-1/TRBV3-2; d_call: .; clone_size: .; j_call: TRBJ1-4; cdr3_aa: CASSPTRSTNEKLFF; cdr3_nt: TGTGCCAGCAGCCCTACGAGATCAACTAATGAAAAACTGTTTTTT
v_call: TRBV7-9; d_call: TRBD1; clone_size: .; j_call: TRBJ1-3; cdr3_aa: CASSFRTGGNTIYF; cdr3_nt: TGTGCCAGCAGTTTTCGGACAGGGGGAAACACCATATATTTT
v_call: TRBV28; d_call: .; clone_size: .; j_call: TRBJ1-1; cdr3_aa: CASRLDAAGTEAFF; cdr3_nt: TGTGCCAGCAGGTTGGACGCAGCCGGCACTGAAGCTTTCTTT
v_call: TRBV23-1; d_call: .; clone_size: .; j_call: TRBJ2-1; cdr3_aa: CASSQGEQFF; cdr3_nt: TGCGCCAGCAGTCAGGGTGAGCAGTTCTTC
v_call: TRBV4-1; d_call: TRBD1; clone_size: once; j_call: TRBJ1-5; cdr3_aa: CASSHGQGANQPQHF; cdr3_nt: TGCGCCAGCAGCCACGGACAGGGGGCCAATCAGCCCCAGCATTTT
v_call: TRBV2; d_call: .; clone_size: .; j_call: TRBJ2-1; cdr3_aa: CASSERALGTDEQFF; cdr3_nt: TGTGCCAGCAGTGAACGGGCCCTGGGTACCGATGAGCAGTTCTTC
v_call: TRBV10-3; d_call: .; clone_size: .; j_call: TRBJ1-2; cdr3_aa: CATGGAYPYGYTF; cdr3_nt: TGTGCCACGGGGGGGGCGTACCCTTATGGCTACACCTTC
v_call: TRBV7-9; d_call: .; clone_size: .; j_call: TRBJ2-1; cdr3_aa: CASSFGPTSEQFF; cdr3_nt: TGTGCCAGCAGCTTTGGCCCCACAAGTGAGCAGTTCTTC
v_call: TRBV19; d_call: TRBD1; clone_size: .; j_call: TRBJ1-1; cdr3_aa: CASSPPSRDRYTMNTEAFF; cdr3_nt: TGTGCCAGTAGTCCTCCCAGCCGGGACAGATATACCATGAACACTGAAGCTTTCTTT
v_call: TRBV19; d_call: .; clone_size: .; j_call: TRBJ2-7; cdr3_aa: CASSMGFPTYEQYF; cdr3_nt: TGTGCCAGTAGTATGGGATTCCCGACCTACGAGCAGTACTTC
v_call: TRBV24-1; d_call: TRBD1; clone_size: .; j_call: TRBJ2-7; cdr3_aa: CATSDSGTASYEQYF; cdr3_nt: TGTGCCACCAGTGATTCCGGGACAGCGTCCTACGAGCAGTACTTC
v_call: TRBV6-5; d_call: .; clone_size: few; j_call: TRBJ2-7; cdr3_aa: CASSRQRSYEQYF; cdr3_nt: TGTGCCAGCAGCCGACAGCGGTCCTACGAGCAGTACTTC
v_call: TRBV7-9; d_call: .; clone_size: .; j_call: TRBJ1-2; cdr3_aa: CASSLGGLSNYGYTF; cdr3_nt: TGTGCCAGCAGCTTAGGAGGTCTCTCGAACTATGGCTACACCTTC
v_call: TRBV6-5; d_call: .; clone_size: .; j_call: TRBJ1-1; cdr3_aa: CASTGREDLNTEAFF; cdr3_nt: TGTGCCAGCACCGGTCGAGAGGATTTGAACACTGAAGCTTTCTTT
v_call: TRBV27; d_call: .; clone_size: .; j_call: TRBJ1-3; cdr3_aa: CASRPTGASGNTIYF; cdr3_nt: TGTGCCAGCAGGCCTACAGGAGCCTCTGGAAACACCATATATTTT
v_call: TRBV10-2; d_call: .; clone_size: .; j_call: TRBJ1-1; cdr3_aa: CASRVTRGMNTEAFF; cdr3_nt: TGCGCCAGCAGGGTCACTCGGGGGATGAACACTGAAGCTTTCTTT
v_call: TRBV6-4; d_call: .; clone_size: .; j_call: TRBJ2-1; cdr3_aa: CASSDGVMGEEQFF; cdr3_nt: TGTGCCAGCAGTGACGGGGTGATGGGTGAGGAGCAGTTCTTC
v_call: TRBV7-9; d_call: .; clone_size: .; j_call: TRBJ2-5; cdr3_aa: CASSPTQGSSETQYF; cdr3_nt: TGTGCCAGCAGCCCGACCCAGGGTAGTTCGGAGACCCAGTACTTC
v_call: TRBV30; d_call: .; clone_size: .; j_call: TRBJ2-5; cdr3_aa: CAWRGLRVETQYF; cdr3_nt: TGTGCCTGGAGAGGATTGCGCGTAGAGACCCAGTACTTC
v_call: TRBV9; d_call: .; clone_size: .; j_call: TRBJ1-1; cdr3_aa: CASSRRGPTEAFF; cdr3_nt: TGTGCCAGCAGCCGAAGGGGCCCTACTGAAGCTTTCTTT
v_call: TRBV7-9; d_call: .; clone_size: once; j_call: TRBJ2-5; cdr3_aa: CASSSAVFQETQYF; cdr3_nt: TGTGCCAGCAGCTCCGCCGTGTTCCAAGAGACCCAGTACTTC
v_call: TRBV6-5; d_call: TRBD1; clone_size: .; j_call: TRBJ1-2; cdr3_aa: CASSKDRRNGYTF; cdr3_nt: TGTGCCAGCAGCAAGGACAGGCGAAATGGCTACACCTTC
v_call: TRBV7-2; d_call: .; clone_size: .; j_call: TRBJ1-1; cdr3_aa: CASSLSWRGRESEAFF; cdr3_nt: TGTGCCAGCAGCTTAAGTTGGAGGGGGAGAGAGTCTGAAGCTTTCTTT